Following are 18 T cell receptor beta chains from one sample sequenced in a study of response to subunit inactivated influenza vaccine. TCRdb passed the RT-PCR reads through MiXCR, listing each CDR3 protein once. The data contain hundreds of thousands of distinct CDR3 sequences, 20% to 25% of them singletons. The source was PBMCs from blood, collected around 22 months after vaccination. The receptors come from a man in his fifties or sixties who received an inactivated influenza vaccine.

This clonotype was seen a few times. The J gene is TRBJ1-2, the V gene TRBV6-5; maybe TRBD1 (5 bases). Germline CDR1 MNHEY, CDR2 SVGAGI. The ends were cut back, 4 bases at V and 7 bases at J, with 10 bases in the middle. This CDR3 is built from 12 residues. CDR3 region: CASSSGLPGYTF. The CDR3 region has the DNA TGTGCCAGCAGTTCGGGACTGCCTGGCTACACCTTC.

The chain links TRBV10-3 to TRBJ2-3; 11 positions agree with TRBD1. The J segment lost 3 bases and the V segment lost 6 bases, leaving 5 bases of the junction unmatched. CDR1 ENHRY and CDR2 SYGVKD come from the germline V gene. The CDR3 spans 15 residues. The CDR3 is CAISGQGAFTDTQYF. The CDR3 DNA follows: TGTGCCATCAGCGGACAGGGGGCTTTTACAGATACGCAGTATTTT.

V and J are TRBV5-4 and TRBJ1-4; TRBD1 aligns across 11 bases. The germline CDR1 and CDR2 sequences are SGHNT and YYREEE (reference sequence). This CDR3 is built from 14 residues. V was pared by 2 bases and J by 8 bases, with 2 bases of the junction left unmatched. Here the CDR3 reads CASSFRDRGEKLFF. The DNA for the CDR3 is TGTGCCAGCAGCTTTCGGGACAGGGGGGAAAAACTGTTTTTT.

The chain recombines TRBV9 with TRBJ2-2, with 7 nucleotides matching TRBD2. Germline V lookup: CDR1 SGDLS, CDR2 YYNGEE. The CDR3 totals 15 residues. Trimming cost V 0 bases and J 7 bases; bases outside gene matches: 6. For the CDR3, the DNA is TGTGCCAGCAGCGTAGTGGGAGGGCCCGACGGGGAGCTGTTTTTT. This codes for CASSVVGGPDGELFF.

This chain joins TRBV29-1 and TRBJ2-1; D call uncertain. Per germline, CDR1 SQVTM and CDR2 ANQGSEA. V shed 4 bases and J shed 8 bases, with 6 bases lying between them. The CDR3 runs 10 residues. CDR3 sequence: CSVVVYEQFF. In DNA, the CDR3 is TGCAGCGTTGTGGTCTATGAGCAGTTCTTC.

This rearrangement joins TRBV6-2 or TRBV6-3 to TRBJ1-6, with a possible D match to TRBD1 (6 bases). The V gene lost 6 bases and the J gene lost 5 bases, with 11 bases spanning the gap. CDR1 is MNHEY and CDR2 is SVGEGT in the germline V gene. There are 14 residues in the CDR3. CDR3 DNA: TGTGCCAGCAGAAGACAGGCCAATAATTCACCCCTCCACTTT. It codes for CASRRQANNSPLHF.

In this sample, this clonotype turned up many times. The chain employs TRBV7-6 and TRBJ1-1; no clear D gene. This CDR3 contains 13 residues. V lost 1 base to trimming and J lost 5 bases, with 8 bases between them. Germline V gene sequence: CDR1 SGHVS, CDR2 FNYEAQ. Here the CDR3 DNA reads TGTGCCAGCAGCTTAGGGAGGTGGACTGAAGCTTTCTTT. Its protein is CASSLGRWTEAFF.

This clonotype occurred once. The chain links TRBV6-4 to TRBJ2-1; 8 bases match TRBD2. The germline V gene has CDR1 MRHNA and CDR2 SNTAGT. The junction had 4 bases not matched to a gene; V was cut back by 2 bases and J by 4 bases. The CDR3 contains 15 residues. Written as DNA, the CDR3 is TGTGCCAGCAGTGACGGATCTAGCGGGTACAATGAGCAGTTCTTC. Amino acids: CASSDGSSGYNEQFF.

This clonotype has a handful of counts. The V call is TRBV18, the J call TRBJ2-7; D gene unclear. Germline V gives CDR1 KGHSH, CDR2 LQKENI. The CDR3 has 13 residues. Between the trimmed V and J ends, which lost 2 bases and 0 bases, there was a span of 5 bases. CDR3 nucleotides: TGTGCCAGCTCACCAGGAGTCTCCTACGAGCAGTACTTC. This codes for CASSPGVSYEQYF. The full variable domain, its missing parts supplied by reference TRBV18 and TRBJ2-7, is NAGVMQNPRHLVRRRGQEARLRCSPMKGHSHVYWYRQLPEEGLKFMVYLQKENIIDESGMPKERFSAEFPKEGPSILRIQQVVRGDSAAYFCASSPGVSYEQYFGPGTRLTVT.

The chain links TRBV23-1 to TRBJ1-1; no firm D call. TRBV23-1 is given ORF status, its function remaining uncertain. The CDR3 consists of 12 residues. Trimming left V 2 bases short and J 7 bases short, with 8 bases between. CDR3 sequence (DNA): TGCGCCAGCAGTCAACCCATGGATGAAGCTTTCTTT. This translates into CASSQPMDEAFF.

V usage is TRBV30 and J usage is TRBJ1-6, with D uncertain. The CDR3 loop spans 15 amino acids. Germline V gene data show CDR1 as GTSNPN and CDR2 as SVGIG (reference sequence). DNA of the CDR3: TGTGCGGTGTCCCGGGAGAGCTCCTATAATTCACCCCTCCACTTT. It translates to CAVSRESSYNSPLHF.

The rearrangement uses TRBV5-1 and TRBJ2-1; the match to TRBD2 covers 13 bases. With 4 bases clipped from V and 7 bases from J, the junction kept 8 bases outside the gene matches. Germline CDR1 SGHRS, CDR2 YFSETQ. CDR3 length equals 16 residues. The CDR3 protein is CASSPILAGGVNEQFF. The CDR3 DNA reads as TGCGCCAGCAGCCCCATACTAGCGGGAGGGGTAAATGAGCAGTTCTTC. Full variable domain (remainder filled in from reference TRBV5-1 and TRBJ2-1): KAGVTQTPRYLIKTRGQQVTLSCSPISGHRSVSWYQQTPGQGLQFLFEYFSETQRNKGNFPGRFSGRQFSNSRSEMNVSTLELGDSALYLCASSPILAGGVNEQFFGPGTRLTVL.

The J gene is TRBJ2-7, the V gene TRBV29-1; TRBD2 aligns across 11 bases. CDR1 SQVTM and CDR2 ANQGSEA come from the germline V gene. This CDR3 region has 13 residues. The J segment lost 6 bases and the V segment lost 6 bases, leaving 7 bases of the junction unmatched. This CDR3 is CSVLSGRASEQYF. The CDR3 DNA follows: TGCAGCGTCCTTAGCGGGAGGGCCAGCGAGCAGTACTTC.

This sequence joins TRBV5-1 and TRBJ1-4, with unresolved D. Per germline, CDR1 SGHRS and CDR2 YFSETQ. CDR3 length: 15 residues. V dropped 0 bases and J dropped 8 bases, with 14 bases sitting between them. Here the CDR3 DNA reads TGCGCCAGCAGCTTGGGAAGAGGGTCTAGAGAAAAACTGTTTTTT. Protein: CASSLGRGSREKLFF.

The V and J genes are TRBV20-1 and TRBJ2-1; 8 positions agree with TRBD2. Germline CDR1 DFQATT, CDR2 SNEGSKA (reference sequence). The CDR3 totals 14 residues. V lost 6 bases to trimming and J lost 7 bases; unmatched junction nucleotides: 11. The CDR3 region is CSATLGGRLNEQFF. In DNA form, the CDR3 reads TGCAGTGCCACACTCGGCGGGAGGTTGAATGAGCAGTTCTTC.

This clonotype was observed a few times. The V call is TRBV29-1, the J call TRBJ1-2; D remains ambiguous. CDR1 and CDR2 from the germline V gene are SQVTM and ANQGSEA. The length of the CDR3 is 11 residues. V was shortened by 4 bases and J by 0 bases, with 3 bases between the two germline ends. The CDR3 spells CSVGTNYGYTF. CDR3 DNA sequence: TGCAGCGTTGGGACTAACTATGGCTACACCTTC.

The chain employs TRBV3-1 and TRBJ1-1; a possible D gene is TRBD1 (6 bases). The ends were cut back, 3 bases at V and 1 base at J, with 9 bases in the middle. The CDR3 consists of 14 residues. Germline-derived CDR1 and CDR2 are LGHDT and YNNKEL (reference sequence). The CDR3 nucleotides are TGTGCCAGCAGCCAGATGACAGGGAACACTGAAGCTTTCTTT. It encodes CASSQMTGNTEAFF.

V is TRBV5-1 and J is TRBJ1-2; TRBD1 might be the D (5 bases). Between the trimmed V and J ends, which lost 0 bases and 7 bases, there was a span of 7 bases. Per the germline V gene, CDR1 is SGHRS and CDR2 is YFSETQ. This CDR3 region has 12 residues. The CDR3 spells CASSLAGTGYTF. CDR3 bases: TGCGCCAGCAGCTTGGCCGGGACTGGCTACACCTTC. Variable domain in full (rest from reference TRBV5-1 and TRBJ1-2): KAGVTQTPRYLIKTRGQQVTLSCSPISGHRSVSWYQQTPGQGLQFLFEYFSETQRNKGNFPGRFSGRQFSNSRSEMNVSTLELGDSALYLCASSLAGTGYTFGSGTRLTVV.